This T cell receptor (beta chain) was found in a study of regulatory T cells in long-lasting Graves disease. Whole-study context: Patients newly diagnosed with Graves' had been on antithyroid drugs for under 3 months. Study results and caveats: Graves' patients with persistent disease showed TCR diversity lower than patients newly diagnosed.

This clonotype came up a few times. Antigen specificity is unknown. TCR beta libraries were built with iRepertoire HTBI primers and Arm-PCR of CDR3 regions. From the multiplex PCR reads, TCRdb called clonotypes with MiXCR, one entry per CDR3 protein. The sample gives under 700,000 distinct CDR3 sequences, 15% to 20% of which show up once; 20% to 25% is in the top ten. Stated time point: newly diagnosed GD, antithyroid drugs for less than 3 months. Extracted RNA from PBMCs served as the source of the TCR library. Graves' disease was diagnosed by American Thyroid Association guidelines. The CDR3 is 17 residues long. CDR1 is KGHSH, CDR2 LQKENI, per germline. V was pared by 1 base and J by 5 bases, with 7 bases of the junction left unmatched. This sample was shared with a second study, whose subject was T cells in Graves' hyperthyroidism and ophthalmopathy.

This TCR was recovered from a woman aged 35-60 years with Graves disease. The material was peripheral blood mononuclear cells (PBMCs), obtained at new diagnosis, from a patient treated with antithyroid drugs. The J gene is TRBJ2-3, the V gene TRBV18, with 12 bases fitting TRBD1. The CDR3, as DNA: TGTGCCAGCTCACCACTCGGGACAGGGGGCGGCGAAGATACGCAGTATTTT. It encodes CASSPLGTGGGEDTQYF.